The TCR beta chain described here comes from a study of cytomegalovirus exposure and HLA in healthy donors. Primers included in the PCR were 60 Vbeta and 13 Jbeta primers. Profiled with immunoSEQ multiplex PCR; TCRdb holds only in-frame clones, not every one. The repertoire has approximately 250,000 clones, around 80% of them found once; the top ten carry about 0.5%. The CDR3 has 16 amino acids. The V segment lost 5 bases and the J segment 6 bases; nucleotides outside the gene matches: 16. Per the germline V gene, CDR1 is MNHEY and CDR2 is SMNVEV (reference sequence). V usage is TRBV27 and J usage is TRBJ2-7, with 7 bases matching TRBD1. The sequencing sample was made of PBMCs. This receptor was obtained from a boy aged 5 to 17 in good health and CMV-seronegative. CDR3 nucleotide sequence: TGTGCCAGCAGTCCCCCTCTAAGACAGGGACATCGCGAGCAGTACTTC. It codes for CASSPPLRQGHREQYF.